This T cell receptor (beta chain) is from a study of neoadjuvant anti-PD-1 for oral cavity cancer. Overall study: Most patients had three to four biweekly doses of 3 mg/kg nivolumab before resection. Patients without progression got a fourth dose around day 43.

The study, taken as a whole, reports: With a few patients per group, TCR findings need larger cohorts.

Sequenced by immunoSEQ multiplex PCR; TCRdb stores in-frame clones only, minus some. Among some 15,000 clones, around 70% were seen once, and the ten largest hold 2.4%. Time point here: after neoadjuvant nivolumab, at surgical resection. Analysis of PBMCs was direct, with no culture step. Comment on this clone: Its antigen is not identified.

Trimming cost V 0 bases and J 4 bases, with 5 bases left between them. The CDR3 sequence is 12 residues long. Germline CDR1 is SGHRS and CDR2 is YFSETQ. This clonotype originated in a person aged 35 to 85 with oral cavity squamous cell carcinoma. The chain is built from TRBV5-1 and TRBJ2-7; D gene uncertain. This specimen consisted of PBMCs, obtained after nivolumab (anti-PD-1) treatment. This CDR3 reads CASSLGGYEQYF. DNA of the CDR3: TGCGCCAGCAGCTTGGGTGGTTACGAGCAGTACTTC.